The clone carrying this T cell receptor beta chain has just a few counts. The data were obtained in a study of blood T cell repertoires in COVID-19. Study as a whole: Sample material is recorded as cDNA or gDNA derived from T cells, B-cell-depleted T cells, or PBMCs.

V gave up 1 base and J gave up 0 bases, with 11 bases separating them. CDR3 length equals 16 residues. Germline CDR1 is LGHNA and CDR2 is YSLEER. The data were produced by immunoSEQ multiplex PCR, yet TCRdb's version contains in-frame clones alone and is incomplete. The table lists tens of thousands of clones, 89% of them singletons, with more than 10% in the top ten. This sequence originates from a man in his 70s with active or convalescent COVID-19. The chain combines TRBV4-3 with TRBJ2-3; D gene unclear. Material for sequencing was peripheral blood. The CDR3 DNA is TGCGCCAGCAGCCAAGTTTGGGCTGCTAGCACAGATACGCAGTATTTT. Protein sequence: CASSQVWAASTDTQYF.